The T cell receptor beta chain under discussion was sequenced for a study of OX40 agonist ivuxolimab in advanced cancers. Study-level information: Hepatocellular carcinoma, melanoma, renal cell or head and neck cancer affected the dose-escalation patients.

Germline V lookup: CDR1 MNHNS, CDR2 SASEGT. CDR3 length: 15 residues. After removal of 5 bases from V and 4 bases from J, the junction contained 8 bases not matched to a gene. A remark on this clone: Its antigen is undetermined.

Whole-study findings and limits: Near-lowest levels of clonal expansion characterized partial responders at 0.1-3.0 mg/kg.

Using immunoSEQ multiplex PCR, the repertoire was profiled, and TCRdb retains in-frame clones only, with some absent. The sample lists some 16,000 clones; around 79% were seen once. The sequence derives from an adult with an advanced solid tumor such as melanoma, head and neck, liver or kidney cancer. The specimen was CD4+ or CD8+ T cells sorted from blood, collected in a trial of the OX40 agonist ivuxolimab. The chain employs TRBV6-1 and TRBJ2-7, with 10 bases identical to TRBD1. In nucleotides, the CDR3 is TGTGCCAGCAGTAGTACGACAGGGGGCTGGTACGAGCAGTACTTC. Protein sequence: CASSSTTGGWYEQYF.